This T cell receptor beta chain originates from a study of blood T cell repertoires in COVID-19. Across the study: The United States, Italy and Spain were the sources of the acute and convalescent COVID-19 samples. PBMCs, B-cell-depleted T cells, or T cells were the source of the cDNA or gDNA that made up the material.

Seattle-derived patients entered the study during active infection and were followed longitudinally. Original analysis: Estimation of nucleated cell counts relied on the amplification of reference gene primers. Sequencing used immunoSEQ multiplex PCR; TCRdb keeps in-frame clones, though not all of them. That table is the source of V, J and clone size, and D and trimming were worked out from the DNA. This table holds approximately 120,000 clones, around 74% found once. V gave up 6 bases and J gave up 3 bases, with 9 bases separating them. CDR1 and CDR2 (germline): SNHLY, FYNNEI. CDR3 size: 12 residues.

The sample was peripheral blood. This sequence joins TRBV2 and TRBJ2-7; no reliable D call. This TCR was recovered from a man older than 75 with COVID-19, enrolled during active disease. DNA for the CDR3: TGTGCCAGCAGCAGGAAGGACTACGAGCAGTACTTC. It is translated as CASSRKDYEQYF.